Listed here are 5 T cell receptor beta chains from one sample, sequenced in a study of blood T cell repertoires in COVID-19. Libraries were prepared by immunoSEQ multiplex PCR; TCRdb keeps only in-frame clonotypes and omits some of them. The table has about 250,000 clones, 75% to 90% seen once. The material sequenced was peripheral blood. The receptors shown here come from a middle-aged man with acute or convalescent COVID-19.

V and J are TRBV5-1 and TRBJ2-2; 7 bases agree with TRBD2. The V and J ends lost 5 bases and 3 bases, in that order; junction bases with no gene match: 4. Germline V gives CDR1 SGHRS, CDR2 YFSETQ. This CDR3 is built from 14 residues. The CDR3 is CASRLSGDTGELFF. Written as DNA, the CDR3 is TGCGCCAGCAGACTCAGCGGGGACACCGGGGAGCTGTTTTTT.

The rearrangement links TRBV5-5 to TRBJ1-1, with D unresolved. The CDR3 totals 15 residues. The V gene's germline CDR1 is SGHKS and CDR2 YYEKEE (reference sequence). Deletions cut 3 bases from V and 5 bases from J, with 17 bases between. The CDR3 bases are TGTGCCAGCAGCTATACCGCCGGGGTAAGGACTGAAGCTTTCTTT. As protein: CASSYTAGVRTEAFF.

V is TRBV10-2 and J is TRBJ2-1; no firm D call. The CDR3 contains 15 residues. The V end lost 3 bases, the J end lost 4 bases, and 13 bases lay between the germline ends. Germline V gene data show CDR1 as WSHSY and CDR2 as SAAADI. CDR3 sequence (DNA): TGCGCCAGCAGTGAACTACCTTCGGGTTACAATGAGCAGTTCTTC. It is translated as CASSELPSGYNEQFF.

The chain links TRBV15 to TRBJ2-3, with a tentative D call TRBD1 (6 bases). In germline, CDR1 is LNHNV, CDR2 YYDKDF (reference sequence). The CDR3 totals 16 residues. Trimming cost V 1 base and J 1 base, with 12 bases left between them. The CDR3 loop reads CATSRGDKLGTDTQYF. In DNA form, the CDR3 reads TGTGCCACCAGCAGAGGGGACAAACTTGGCACAGATACGCAGTATTTT.

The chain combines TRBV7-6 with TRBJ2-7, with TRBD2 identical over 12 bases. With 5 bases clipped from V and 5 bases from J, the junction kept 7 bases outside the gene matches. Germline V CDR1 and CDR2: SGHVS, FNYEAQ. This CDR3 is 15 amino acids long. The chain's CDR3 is CASSPTRTSGDEQYF. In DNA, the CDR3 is TGTGCCAGCAGCCCAACCCGGACTAGCGGGGACGAGCAGTACTTC.